The T cell receptor (beta chain) described here comes from a study of blood T cell repertoires in COVID-19. Method: immunoSEQ multiplex PCR; TCRdb's copy keeps in-frame clones and lacks some. The sample carries around 100,000 clones, approximately 90% recorded once. This CDR3 comprises 15 residues. Per the germline V gene, CDR1 is SNHLY and CDR2 is FYNNEI. V shed 7 bases and J 3 bases; nucleotides not matched to a gene: 8. The chain combines TRBV2 with TRBJ2-7; 11 positions agree with TRBD1. Sequenced: peripheral blood. The receptor was isolated from a woman aged 80 or over with acute or convalescent COVID-19. The CDR3 protein is CASTLTGTGGYEQYF. Written as DNA, the CDR3 is TGTGCCAGCACCTTGACCGGGACAGGGGGCTACGAGCAGTACTTC.